This T cell receptor (beta chain) was retrieved from a study of early T cells in non-severe SARS-CoV-2 infection. General study points: The VDJdb matching leaned toward anti-spike CD8 responses and overlooked private and CD4 specificities.

J was trimmed by 8 bases and V by 5 bases; bases with no gene match: 20. The CDR3 covers 17 residues. Per germline, CDR1 SEHNR and CDR2 FQNEAQ (reference sequence). As part of library construction, unique molecular identifiers were attached to individual cDNA molecules. TCRdb independently ran MiXCR on the 5' RACE reads; one entry per CDR3 protein. This sample has tens of thousands of distinct CDR3 sequences, with about an eighth found just once. Concerning this clonotype: Its antigen remains unidentified.

Sequencing was performed on whole blood. The chain joins TRBV7-9 to TRBJ1-2, with 7 bases aligning to TRBD1. This TCR came from an adult who was a healthcare worker with PCR-confirmed SARS-CoV-2 infection or an uninfected control (not recorded which). DNA for the CDR3: TGTGCCAGCAGCCAGGCGACAGGGAAACCGCGCTTGGACGGCTACACCTTC. Protein sequence: CASSQATGKPRLDGYTF.